The clone carrying this TCR beta chain was picked up one time. Its antigen is as yet unknown. These data originate in a study of cytomegalovirus exposure and HLA in healthy donors. Sequencing used immunoSEQ multiplex PCR; TCRdb keeps in-frame clones, though not all of them. The sample consists of about 66,000 clones, approximately 97% of them appearing once. Regarding the study as a whole: The CMV antigen specificity of a few CMV-associated chains was confirmed through in vitro analysis. According to a later analysis, TCR clusters from the first cohort tended to co-occur in the 120 or so validation repertoires. Accounts indicate the classifier identified cytomegalovirus status with strong specificity and sensitivity.

CDR1 and CDR2 (germline): MNHNS, SASEGT. There are 15 residues in the CDR3. This chain joins TRBV6-1 and TRBJ2-7; TRBD1 agrees at 9 bases. The J call may be incorrect, as the DNA end agrees better with TRBJ2-5. This receptor was taken from a woman aged 18-30 years in good health and CMV-seropositive. Sample: PBMCs. The CDR3 loop reads CASSGGTGNTKTQYF. CDR3 nucleotides: TGTGCCAGCAGTGGGGGGACAGGGAATACGAAGACCCAGTACTTC.